This T cell receptor (beta chain) appears in the sequencing data of a study of vaccination and CD4 T cells after COVID-19. Across the study: Post-COVID samples were collected a median around 100 days following diagnosis, spanning 35 to 161. In culture, cells were exposed to overlapping spike peptides from SARS-CoV-2, HCoV-NL63, HCoV-OC43 and HCoV-229E.

This clonotype was counted between two and nine times. Antigen specificity is unknown. V lost 1 base and J 5 bases, leaving 12 bases between the germline ends. CDR3 length equals 14 residues. Germline loops: CDR1 SGHRS, CDR2 YFSETQ. Treatment meaning: roughly nine-day PBMC culture with coronavirus spike peptide pools or control peptides (ViraFEST assay). Sequenced with the Oncomine TCR Beta short-read assay was DNA taken from cultured CD4+ T cells. Genomic DNA extraction was carried out from cultured CD4+ T cells. In TCRdb, the PCR reads were re-called with MiXCR into one record per CDR3 protein. The sample shows 3,000 to 4,000 distinct CDR3 sequences, about 32% of them seen only once.

The V call is TRBV5-1, the J call TRBJ2-5; weak D call: TRBD2 (5 bases). Material: CD4+ T cells from blood, cultured in vitro. The TCR was taken from a human donor who had recovered from COVID-19. The chain's CDR3 is CASSLTSGWETQYF. CDR3 sequence (DNA): TGCGCCAGCAGCTTGACTAGTGGTTGGGAGACCCAGTACTTC.